This record concerns one T cell receptor beta chain sequence. These data originate in a study of tumor T cells in aggressive B-cell lymphoma. Profiling relied on immunoSEQ multiplex PCR, and the TCRdb table lists in-frame clones only, not all of them. The table includes roughly 5,300 clones, about 90% detected once. The CDR3 runs to 14 residues. With V trimmed by 7 bases and J by 6 bases, 8 bases remained unmatched. CDR1 is SNHLY, CDR2 FYNNEI, per germline. The chain combines TRBV2 with TRBJ2-3; TRBD2 matches 9 bases. The sequence was obtained from an adult with diffuse large B cell lymphoma. Source material: tumor tissue. The CDR3 spells CASNPSGTDDTQYF. CDR3 bases: TGTGCCAGCAACCCTAGCGGGACCGATGATACGCAGTATTTT.